This entry concerns a single T cell receptor (beta chain). Original processing methods: Cell counts per sample came from amplifying reference gene primers. Sequenced by immunoSEQ multiplex PCR; TCRdb stores in-frame clones only, minus some. Clone size and the V and J calls come from that table; the DNA yielded D and trimming. The sample shows about 120,000 clones, approximately 82% of them seen only once. The data are from a study of blood T cell repertoires in COVID-19. Looked up from germline, CDR1 is MNHEY and CDR2 is SVGAGI. The CDR3 length is 14 residues. Trimming left V 6 bases short and J 3 bases short, with 9 bases between.

This TCR was recovered from an elderly man with active or convalescent COVID-19. The chain links TRBV6-5 to TRBJ1-6, with D perhaps matching TRBD1 (6 bases). The source material was peripheral blood. CDR3 region: CASRWTDYNSPLHF. CDR3 DNA sequence: TGTGCCAGCAGGTGGACAGACTATAATTCACCCCTCCACTTT.